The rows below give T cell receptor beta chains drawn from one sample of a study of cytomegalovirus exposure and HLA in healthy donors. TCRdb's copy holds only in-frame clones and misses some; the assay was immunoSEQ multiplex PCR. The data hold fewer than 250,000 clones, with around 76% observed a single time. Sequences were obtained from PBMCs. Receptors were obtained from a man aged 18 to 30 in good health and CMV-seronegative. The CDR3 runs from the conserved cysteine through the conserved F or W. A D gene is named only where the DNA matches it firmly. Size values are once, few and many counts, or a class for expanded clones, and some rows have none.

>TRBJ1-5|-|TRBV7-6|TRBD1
CASSPRQGNQPQHF
TGTGCCAGCAGCCCAAGACAGGGTAATCAGCCCCAGCATTTT
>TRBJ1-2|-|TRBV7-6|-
CASSPEHSFGYTF
TGTGCCAGCAGCCCCGAACACAGTTTTGGCTACACCTTC
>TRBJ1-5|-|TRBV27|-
CASRVGGQPQHF
TGTGCCAGCAGGGTAGGGGGTCAGCCCCAGCATTTT
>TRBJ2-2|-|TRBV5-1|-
CASSAYEYRVPTGELFF
TGCGCCAGCAGCGCGTACGAATACCGGGTCCCCACCGGGGAGCTGTTTTTT
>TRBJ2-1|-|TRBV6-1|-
CASTITRAGYNEQFF
TGTGCCAGCACTATCACGAGGGCCGGCTACAATGAGCAGTTCTTC
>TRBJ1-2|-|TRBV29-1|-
CSVEVGAGGYTF
TGCAGCGTTGAGGTAGGGGCCGGCGGCTACACCTTC
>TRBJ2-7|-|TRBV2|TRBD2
CASSGTSGSYEQYF
TGTGCCAGCAGCGGGACTAGCGGGTCCTACGAGCAGTACTTC
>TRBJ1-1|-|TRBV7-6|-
CASSSDKNTEAFF
TGTGCCAGCAGCTCCGACAAGAACACTGAAGCTTTCTTT
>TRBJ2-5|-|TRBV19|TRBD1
CASSFGTGPRETQYF
TGTGCCAGTAGTTTCGGGACAGGCCCGCGAGAGACCCAGTACTTC
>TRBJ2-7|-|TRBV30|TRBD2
CASLWGGSYEQYF
TGTGCCAGCCTATGGGGGGGATCCTACGAGCAGTACTTC
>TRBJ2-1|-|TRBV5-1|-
CASSLRGWSYNEQFF
TGCGCCAGCAGCTTACGGGGGTGGTCCTACAATGAGCAGTTCTTC
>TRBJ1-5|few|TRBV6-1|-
CASRPQRENQPQHF
TGTGCCAGCAGACCCCAGAGGGAGAATCAGCCCCAGCATTTT
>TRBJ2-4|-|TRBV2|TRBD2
CASRGTSEKNIQYF
TGTGCCAGCAGAGGGACTAGCGAGAAAAACATTCAGTACTTC
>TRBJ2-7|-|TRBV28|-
CASTTSGYEQYF
TGTGCCAGCACCACCTCAGGGTACGAGCAGTACTTC
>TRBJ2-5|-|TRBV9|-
CASSSRLGVQETQYF
TGTGCCAGCAGCTCCCGACTCGGAGTCCAAGAGACCCAGTACTTC
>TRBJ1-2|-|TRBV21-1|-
CASSTMSWGDYGYTF
TGTGCCAGCAGCACCATGTCCTGGGGGGACTATGGCTACACCTTC
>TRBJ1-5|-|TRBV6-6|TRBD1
CASSPGTGSNQPQHF
TGTGCCAGCAGTCCCGGGACAGGGTCCAATCAGCCCCAGCATTTT
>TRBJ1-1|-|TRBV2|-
CASRQQVTGTEAFF
TGTGCCAGCAGACAACAGGTAACGGGCACTGAAGCTTTCTTT
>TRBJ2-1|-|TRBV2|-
CASSEALAYNEQFF
TGTGCCAGCAGTGAAGCCCTAGCGTACAATGAGCAGTTCTTC
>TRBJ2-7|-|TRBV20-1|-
CSAREREQYF
TGCAGTGCTAGAGAGCGGGAGCAGTACTTC
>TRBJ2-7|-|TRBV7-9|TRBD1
CASSFNLRDREGGYEQYF
TGTGCCAGCAGTTTCAATCTCCGGGACAGGGAAGGAGGGTACGAGCAGTACTTC
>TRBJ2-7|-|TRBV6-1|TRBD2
CASSNSAGGPNEQYF
TGTGCCAGCAGTAATTCAGCGGGAGGGCCCAACGAGCAGTACTTC
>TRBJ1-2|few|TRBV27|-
CASSFTGPTGYTF
TGTGCCAGCAGTTTTACAGGCCCCACAGGCTACACCTTC
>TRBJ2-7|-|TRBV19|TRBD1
CASSMDRGLFYEQYF
TGTGCCAGTAGTATGGACAGGGGGCTGTTCTACGAGCAGTACTTC
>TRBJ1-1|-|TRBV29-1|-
CSPVRVRGTEAFF
TGCAGCCCAGTACGAGTCAGGGGCACTGAAGCTTTCTTT
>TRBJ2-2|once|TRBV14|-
CASSPQGTGELFF
TGTGCCAGCAGCCCCCAGGGGACCGGGGAGCTGTTTTTT
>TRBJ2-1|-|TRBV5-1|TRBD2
CASSLRLAGKASDEQFF
TGCGCCAGCAGCTTGCGACTAGCGGGAAAGGCCTCGGATGAGCAGTTCTTC
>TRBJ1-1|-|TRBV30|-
CAWRGKQGNTEAFF
TGTGCCTGGAGGGGGAAACAGGGGAACACTGAAGCTTTCTTT